The T cell receptor (beta chain) described here comes from a study of technical replicates of blood from a handful of donors. The protocol was immunoSEQ multiplex PCR, while the TCRdb copy is restricted to in-frame clones and leaves out a portion. Of 50,000 or so clones listed, roughly nine tenths are singletons. The germline CDR1 and CDR2 sequences are SEHNR and FQNEAQ (reference sequence). CDR3 length: 14 residues. Trimming removed 5 bases at V and 4 bases at J, with 14 bases between. Source material: PBMCs. This rearrangement joins TRBV7-9 to TRBJ1-2, with unresolved D. This sequence originates from a human donor in good health. Some clones in this sample may be carry-over from other donors' samples. As DNA, the CDR3 is TGTGCCAGCAGCCCAGACTTGGTCGGCTATGGCTACACCTTC. This translates into CASSPDLVGYGYTF.